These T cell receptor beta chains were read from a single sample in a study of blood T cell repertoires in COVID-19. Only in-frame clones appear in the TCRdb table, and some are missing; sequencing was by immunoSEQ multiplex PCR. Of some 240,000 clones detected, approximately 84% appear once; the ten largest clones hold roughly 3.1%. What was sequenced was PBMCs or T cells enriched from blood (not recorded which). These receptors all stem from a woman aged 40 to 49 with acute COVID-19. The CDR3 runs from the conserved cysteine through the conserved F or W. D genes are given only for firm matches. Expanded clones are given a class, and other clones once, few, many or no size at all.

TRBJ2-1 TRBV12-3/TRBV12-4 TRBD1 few CASRPTGQGKQFF TGTGCCAGCAGACCGACAGGGCAGGGAAAGCAGTTCTTC
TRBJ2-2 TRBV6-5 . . CASSLLADTTGELFF TGTGCCAGCAGTTTACTAGCAGACACCACCGGGGAGCTGTTTTTT
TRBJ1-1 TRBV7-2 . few CASSPLARGVTFF TGTGCCAGCAGCCCACTGGCCCGGGGGGTAACTTTCTTT
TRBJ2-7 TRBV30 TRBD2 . CAWSVNPSGTYEQYF TGTGCCTGGAGTGTAAATCCTAGCGGGACCTACGAGCAGTACTTC
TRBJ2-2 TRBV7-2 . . CASSKDRNTGELFF TGTGCCAGCAGCAAAGACAGGAACACCGGGGAGCTGTTTTTT
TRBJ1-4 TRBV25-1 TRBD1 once CASSELRGQGKAAEKLFF TGTGCCAGCAGTGAATTAAGGGGACAGGGAAAAGCAGCTGAAAAACTGTTTTTT
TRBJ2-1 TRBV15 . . CATSRDVVEQFF TGTGCCACCAGCAGAGATGTAGTGGAGCAGTTCTTC
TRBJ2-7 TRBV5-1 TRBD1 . CASSTGQDYEQYF TGCGCCAGCAGCACAGGACAGGACTACGAGCAGTACTTC
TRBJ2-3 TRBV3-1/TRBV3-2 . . CASSPLLTDTQYF TGTGCCAGCAGCCCCCTCCTCACAGATACGCAGTATTTT
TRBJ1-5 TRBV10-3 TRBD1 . CAISQDRGNQPQHF TGTGCCATCAGTCAGGACAGGGGAAATCAGCCCCAGCATTTT
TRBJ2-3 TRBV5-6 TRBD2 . CASSLVAGDFLNTQYF TGTGCCAGCAGCTTGGTAGCGGGGGATTTCTTAAATACGCAGTATTTT
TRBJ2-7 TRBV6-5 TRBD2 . CASSPLAGAYEQYF TGTGCCAGCAGCCCCCTCGCGGGAGCCTACGAGCAGTACTTC
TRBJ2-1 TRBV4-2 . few CASSQDRWQASYNEQFF TGTGCCAGCAGCCAAGATAGGTGGCAGGCCTCCTACAATGAGCAGTTCTTC
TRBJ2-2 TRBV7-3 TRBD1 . CASSFTGGTGELFF TGTGCCAGCAGCTTCACAGGGGGGACCGGGGAGCTGTTTTTT
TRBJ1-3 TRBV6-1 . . CASSEARPEAISGNTIYF TGTGCCAGCAGTGAAGCACGTCCCGAAGCCATCTCTGGAAACACCATATATTTT
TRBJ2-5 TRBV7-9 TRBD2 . CASSLGSAGGPETQYF TGTGCCAGCAGCTTAGGCTCAGCGGGAGGGCCAGAGACCCAGTACTTC
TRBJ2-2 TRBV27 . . CASSLGGGYLDTGELFF TGTGCCAGCAGTTTAGGCGGTGGCTATCTGGACACCGGGGAGCTGTTTTTT
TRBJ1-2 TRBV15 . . CATSGNREIGGYTF TGTGCCACCAGCGGAAACAGGGAGATCGGTGGCTACACCTTC
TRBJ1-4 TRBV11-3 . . CASSTDPGANEKLFF TGTGCCAGCAGCACTGACCCGGGAGCTAATGAAAAACTGTTTTTT
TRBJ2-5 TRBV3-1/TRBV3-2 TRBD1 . CASSQRDREVVTQYF TGTGCCAGCAGCCAGAGGGACAGGGAAGTAGTGACCCAGTACTTC
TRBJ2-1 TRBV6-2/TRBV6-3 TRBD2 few CASSHSTSGARSEQFF TGTGCCAGCAGTCACTCGACTAGCGGGGCCCGGAGCGAGCAGTTCTTC
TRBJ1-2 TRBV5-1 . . CASSLVGAGSNYGYTF TGCGCCAGCAGCTTAGTGGGCGCGGGTTCTAACTATGGCTACACCTTC
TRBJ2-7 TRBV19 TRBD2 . CASSTGGAGEVEQYF TGTGCCAGTAGCACCGGAGGTGCGGGAGAAGTCGAGCAGTACTTC
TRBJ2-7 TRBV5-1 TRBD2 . CASSTTSGGSSYEQYF TGCGCCAGCAGCACGACTAGCGGAGGAAGCTCCTACGAGCAGTACTTC
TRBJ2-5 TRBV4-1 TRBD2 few CASSQGLLAGGVQETQYF TGCGCCAGCAGCCAAGGTCTCTTAGCGGGAGGGGTGCAAGAGACCCAGTACTTC
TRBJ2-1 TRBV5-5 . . CASSLDHYNEQFF TGTGCCAGCAGCTTGGATCACTACAATGAGCAGTTCTTC
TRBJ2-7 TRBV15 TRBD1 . CATSRNSGTGYEQYF TGTGCCACCAGCAGAAATTCCGGGACAGGTTACGAGCAGTACTTC
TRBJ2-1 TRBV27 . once CASSLWALSSYNEQFF TGTGCCAGCAGTTTGTGGGCTCTGAGCTCCTACAATGAGCAGTTCTTC
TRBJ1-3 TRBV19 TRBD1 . CASTRQGSSGNTIYF TGTGCCAGTACCCGACAGGGGAGCTCTGGAAACACCATATATTTT
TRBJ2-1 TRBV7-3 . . CASSWGLLNEQFF TGTGCCAGCAGCTGGGGACTTCTCAATGAGCAGTTCTTC
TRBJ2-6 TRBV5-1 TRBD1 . CASSLWQGASGANVLTF TGCGCCAGCAGCTTGTGGCAGGGGGCATCTGGGGCCAACGTCCTGACTTTC
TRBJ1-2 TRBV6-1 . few CASSEAGGDYGYTF TGTGCCAGCAGTGAGGCCGGGGGAGACTATGGCTACACCTTC
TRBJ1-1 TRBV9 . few CASSVGPGAGNTEAFF TGTGCCAGCAGCGTAGGCCCAGGGGCTGGGAACACTGAAGCTTTCTTT
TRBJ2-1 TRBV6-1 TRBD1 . CASSGGTGLNYNEQFF TGTGCCAGCAGTGGTGGGACAGGACTTAATTACAATGAGCAGTTCTTC
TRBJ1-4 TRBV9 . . CASSVDLGGRGEKLFF TGTGCCAGCAGCGTAGATCTGGGGGGGCGCGGTGAAAAACTGTTTTTT
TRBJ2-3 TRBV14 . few CASSQDRGSDTQYF TGTGCCAGCAGCCAAGATAGGGGATCAGATACGCAGTATTTT
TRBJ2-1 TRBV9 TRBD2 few CASSVRLAGVYNEQFF TGTGCCAGCAGCGTACGACTAGCGGGAGTATACAATGAGCAGTTCTTC
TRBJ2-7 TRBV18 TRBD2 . CASSPTPWAGDSYEQYF TGTGCCAGCTCACCAACTCCTTGGGCGGGGGATTCCTACGAGCAGTACTTC
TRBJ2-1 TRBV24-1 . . CATSDPGIGLHYNEQFF TGTGCCACCAGTGACCCTGGCATAGGACTCCACTACAATGAGCAGTTCTTC
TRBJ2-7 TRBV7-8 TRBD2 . CASSTEAVLAGVAEQYF TGTGCCAGCAGCACCGAGGCCGTTCTAGCGGGAGTGGCCGAGCAGTACTTC
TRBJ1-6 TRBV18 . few CASSRRHGGYGSPLHF TGTGCCAGCTCACGACGTCATGGGGGGTACGGGTCACCCCTCCACTTT
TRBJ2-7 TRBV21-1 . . CASSKQRAFSYEQYF TGTGCCAGCAGCAAACAGAGGGCCTTCTCCTACGAGCAGTACTTC
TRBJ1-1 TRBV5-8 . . CASRVNRGAEAFF TGTGCCAGCAGGGTGAATCGGGGGGCTGAAGCTTTCTTT
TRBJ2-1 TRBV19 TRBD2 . CASSIGLANYNEQFF TGTGCCAGTAGTATCGGACTAGCGAATTACAATGAGCAGTTCTTC
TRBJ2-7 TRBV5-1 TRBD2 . CASSHAGGEDEQYF TGCGCCAGCAGCCACGCGGGGGGAGAGGACGAGCAGTACTTC
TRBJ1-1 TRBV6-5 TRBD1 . CASTARGKNTEAFF TGTGCCAGCACTGCCAGGGGGAAGAACACTGAAGCTTTCTTT
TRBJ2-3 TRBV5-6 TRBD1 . CASSFTGAGTDTQYF TGTGCCAGCAGCTTCACAGGGGCTGGCACAGATACGCAGTATTTT
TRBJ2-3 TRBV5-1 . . CASSYEDGHTDTQYF TGCGCCAGCAGCTACGAGGACGGACACACAGATACGCAGTATTTT
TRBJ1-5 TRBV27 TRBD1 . CASRRTTGGEGQPQHF TGTGCCAGCAGACGTACGACAGGGGGCGAAGGGCAGCCCCAGCATTTT
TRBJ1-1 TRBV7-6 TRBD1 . CASSATGGNLNEAFF TGTGCCAGCAGCGCGACAGGGGGAAACCTAAATGAAGCTTTCTTT
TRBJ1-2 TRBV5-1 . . CASSVGQGLNYGYTF TGCGCCAGCAGCGTGGGGCAGGGCCTAAACTATGGCTACACCTTC
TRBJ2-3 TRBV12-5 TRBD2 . CASGSGSKTSGITDTQYF TGTGCTAGTGGTTCAGGGAGCAAGACTAGCGGGATTACAGATACGCAGTATTTT
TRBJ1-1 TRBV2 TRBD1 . CASSGTGVTEAFF TGTGCCAGCTCGGGGACAGGGGTTACTGAAGCTTTCTTT
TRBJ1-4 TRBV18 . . CASSDGTRGEKLFF TGTGCCAGCTCGGACGGGACAAGAGGAGAAAAACTGTTTTTT
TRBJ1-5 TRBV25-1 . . CASRTSDQPQHF TGTGCCAGCCGGACAAGCGATCAGCCCCAGCATTTT
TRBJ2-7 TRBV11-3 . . CASSLEAEVSYEQYF TGTGCCAGCAGCTTAGAAGCGGAGGTCTCCTACGAGCAGTACTTC
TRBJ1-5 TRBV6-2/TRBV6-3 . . CASSHPPDNQPQHF TGTGCCAGCAGCCATCCGCCAGACAATCAGCCCCAGCATTTT
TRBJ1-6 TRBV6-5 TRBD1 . CASSYLDRGQSPLHF TGTGCCAGCAGTTACCTGGACAGGGGGCAATCACCCCTCCACTTT